This T cell receptor (beta chain) was recorded in a study of chemoradiotherapy in HPV16-positive cancers. The overall study: Functional T-cell assays on a couple of HPV16-positive patients' cells defined candidate HPV-specific clones and common TCR motifs. Findings and limits, study-wide: Non-HPV-specific T cells did not expand in tumors during treatment, whereas candidate HPV-specific clones and E7-related motifs did.

Assay used: immunoSEQ multiplex PCR; TCRdb lists only in-frame clones, some missing. The sample lists approximately 23,000 clones, just over 90% occurring once. V lost 8 bases and J lost 4; bases outside the gene matches: 4. Per germline, CDR1 SGHAT and CDR2 FQDESV (reference sequence). This CDR3 spans 12 amino acids. As to this clone: Its target is not known.

Repertoires were sampled repeatedly during chemoradiotherapy. Sequencing was performed on blood, taken from a patient who underwent chemoradiotherapy. The rearrangement uses TRBV11-1 and TRBJ2-7, with 8 bases matching TRBD1. The TCR comes from a human donor with HPV-associated anogenital cancer. CDR3: CASGQGKYEQYF. The CDR3 bases are TGTGCCAGCGGACAGGGCAAATACGAGCAGTACTTC.